One and the same sample provided the 13 T cell receptor beta chains below, sequenced in a study of blood T cell repertoires in COVID-19. Libraries were prepared by immunoSEQ multiplex PCR; TCRdb keeps only in-frame clonotypes and omits some of them. The sample contains roughly 100,000 clones, roughly 80% of which appear only once. What was sequenced was peripheral blood. These receptors were obtained from a woman aged 70-85 years with acute or convalescent COVID-19.

This clone was observed a few times. The rearrangement links TRBV2 to TRBJ2-7; 9 bases fit TRBD1. From germline, CDR1 is SNHLY and CDR2 FYNNEI. The CDR3 is made up of 13 amino acids. The ends lost 4 bases at V and 5 bases at J; junction bases unmatched: 3. The CDR3 nucleotides are TGTGCCAGCAGTGGGACAGGGGCGGACGAGCAGTACTTC. Encoded protein: CASSGTGADEQYF.

This sequence joins TRBV12-3 or TRBV12-4 and TRBJ2-5; D remains ambiguous. The V end was cut by 6 bases, the J end by 5 bases, with 7 bases between. The CDR3 loop spans 11 amino acids. The CDR3: CASSPAETQYF. CDR3 sequence (DNA): TGTGCCAGCAGCCCCGCGGAGACCCAGTACTTC.

The V call is TRBV19, the J call TRBJ1-5, with D tentatively TRBD1 (6 bases). The germline V gene has CDR1 LNHDA and CDR2 SQIVND (reference sequence). The ends were cut back, 3 bases at V and 5 bases at J, with 17 bases in the middle. The CDR3 is made up of 16 amino acids. CDR3 nucleotide sequence: TGTGCCAGTAGTATTGGGCCAGGGGTTGGAGATCAGCCCCAGCATTTT. Translating gives CASSIGPGVGDQPQHF.

The CDR3 DNA is TGTGCCAGCTCACCAGAGGTGGATCAGCCCCAGCATTTT. Amino acids: CASSPEVDQPQHF. The chain uses TRBV18 and TRBJ1-5; D is unclear. CDR1 KGHSH and CDR2 LQKENI come from the germline V gene. CDR3 size: 13 residues. Trimming left V 2 bases short and J 5 bases short, with 7 bases between.

This chain links TRBV30 with TRBJ2-7; TRBD2 agrees at 8 bases. J lost 6 bases, V lost 3 bases, and 13 bases had no gene match. Germline CDR1 and CDR2: GTSNPN and SVGIG (reference sequence). CDR3 length: 15 residues. DNA for the CDR3: TGTGCCTGGAGGTGGCGGGGGGAATTTAGGGTCGAGCAGTACTTC. Residues: CAWRWRGEFRVEQYF.

The chain links TRBV27 to TRBJ1-6; D is perhaps TRBD1 (6 bases). The CDR3 runs to 15 residues. Germline CDR1 reads MNHEY; CDR2 reads SMNVEV (reference sequence). Trimming shortened V by 4 bases and J by 8 bases, and 15 bases separated the two germline ends. CDR3 sequence: CASSSDSGMYSPLHF. In DNA, the CDR3 is TGTGCCAGCAGTTCGGACAGTGGAATGTATTCACCCCTCCACTTT.

This rearrangement joins TRBV2 to TRBJ1-2; 10 nucleotides align to TRBD1. The CDR3 is made up of 15 amino acids. V was pared by 11 bases and J by 8 bases, with 17 bases of the junction left unmatched. Looked up from germline, CDR1 is SNHLY and CDR2 is FYNNEI. CDR3 in amino acids: CAGGTGEGSPAGYTF. For the CDR3, the DNA is TGTGCCGGAGGGACAGGGGAGGGTAGTCCGGCGGGCTACACCTTC. Together with reference TRBV2 and TRBJ1-2, the CDR3 gives the full variable domain: EPEVTQTPSHQVTQMGQEVILRCVPISNHLYFYWYRQILGQKVEFLVSFYNNEISEKSEIFDDQFSVERPDGSNFTLKIRSTKLEDSAMYFCAGGTGEGSPAGYTFGSGTRLTVV.

The chain couples TRBV4-3 to TRBJ2-1; 9 nucleotides line up with TRBD2. This CDR3 is 17 amino acids long. The germline CDR1 and CDR2 sequences are LGHNA and YSLEER. V shed 4 bases, J shed 3 bases, and the junction held 10 bases outside the gene matches. CDR3 in amino acids: CASSPSRAGGIYNEQFF. In DNA form, the CDR3 reads TGCGCCAGCAGCCCATCCCGTGCGGGGGGGATCTACAATGAGCAGTTCTTC.

CDR3 DNA: TGTGCCAGCAGCTTGATACAGGCGGTTCAGCCCCAGCATTTT. It encodes CASSLIQAVQPQHF. V gene TRBV5-5 combines with J gene TRBJ1-5; possibly TRBD1 for D (5 bases). The CDR3 runs to 14 residues. Trimming shortened V by 1 base and J by 6 bases, and 11 bases separated the two germline ends. From germline, CDR1 is SGHKS and CDR2 YYEKEE (reference sequence). Drawing the rest from reference TRBV5-5 and TRBJ1-5, the complete variable domain is DAGVTQSPTHLIKTRGQQVTLRCSPISGHKSVSWYQQVLGQGPQFIFQYYEKEERGRGNFPDRFSARQFPNYSSELNVNALLLGDSALYLCASSLIQAVQPQHFGDGTRLSIL.

V gene TRBV5-1 combines with J gene TRBJ2-5; 10 bases line up with TRBD2. Germline values: CDR1 SGHRS, CDR2 YFSETQ. The CDR3 has 20 residues. V gave up 0 bases and J gave up 2 bases; unmatched junction bases: 16. CDR3 in amino acids: CASSLVVSGGPRFPQETQYF. CDR3 DNA sequence: TGCGCCAGCAGCTTGGTAGTTAGCGGGGGGCCCCGGTTCCCTCAAGAGACCCAGTACTTC. Variable domain in full (rest from reference TRBV5-1 and TRBJ2-5): KAGVTQTPRYLIKTRGQQVTLSCSPISGHRSVSWYQQTPGQGLQFLFEYFSETQRNKGNFPGRFSGRQFSNSRSEMNVSTLELGDSALYLCASSLVVSGGPRFPQETQYFGPGTRLLVL.

This rearrangement joins TRBV5-4 to TRBJ1-1, with D uncertain. Trimming left V 0 bases short and J 1 base short, with 7 bases between. Per germline, CDR1 SGHNT and CDR2 YYREEE (reference sequence). This CDR3 is 14 amino acids long. The CDR3 bases are TGTGCCAGCAGCTTGGACAGTAGGAACACTGAAGCTTTCTTT. Translated, it gives CASSLDSRNTEAFF.

The genes are TRBV10-3 and TRBJ1-2; D possibly corresponds to TRBD1 (6 bases). The V and J ends lost 8 bases and 5 bases respectively, with 6 bases between them. This CDR3 region has 10 residues. The V gene's germline CDR1 is ENHRY and CDR2 SYGVKD. CDR3 bases: TGTGCCATCGGACAGTATGGCTACACCTTC. Amino acids: CAIGQYGYTF.

The genes are TRBV11-3 and TRBJ2-1; D not certain. This CDR3 is 14 amino acids long. Trimming cost V 1 base and J 3 bases, with 7 bases left between them. Germline assignment: CDR1 SGHNT and CDR2 YENEEA. The CDR3: CASSLVGSYNEQFF. The DNA for the CDR3 is TGTGCCAGCAGCTTAGTTGGCAGCTACAATGAGCAGTTCTTC.